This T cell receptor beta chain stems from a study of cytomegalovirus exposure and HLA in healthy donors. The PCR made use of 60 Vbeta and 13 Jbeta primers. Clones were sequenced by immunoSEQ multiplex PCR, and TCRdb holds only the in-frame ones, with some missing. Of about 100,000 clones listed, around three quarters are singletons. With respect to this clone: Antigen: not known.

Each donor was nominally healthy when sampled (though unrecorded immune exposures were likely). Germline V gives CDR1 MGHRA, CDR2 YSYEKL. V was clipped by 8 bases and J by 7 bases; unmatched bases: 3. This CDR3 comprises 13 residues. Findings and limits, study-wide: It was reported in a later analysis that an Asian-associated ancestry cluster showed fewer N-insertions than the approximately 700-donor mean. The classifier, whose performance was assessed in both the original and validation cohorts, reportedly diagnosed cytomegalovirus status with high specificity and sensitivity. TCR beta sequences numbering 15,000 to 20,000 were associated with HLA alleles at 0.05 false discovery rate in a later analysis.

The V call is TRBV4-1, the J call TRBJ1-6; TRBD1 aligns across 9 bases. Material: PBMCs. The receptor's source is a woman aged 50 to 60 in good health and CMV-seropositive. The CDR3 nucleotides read TGCGCCAGCGAAGACAGGGGGAATTCACCCCTCCACTTT. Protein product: CASEDRGNSPLHF.